The clone carrying this T cell receptor beta chain showed up many times. What it binds is not known. Per germline, CDR1 MDHEN and CDR2 SYDVKM. CDR3 length equals 16 residues. Germline trimming cut 4 bases from V and 2 bases from J; bases unmatched to any gene: 10. This entry is derived from a study of T cells in Graves' hyperthyroidism and ophthalmopathy. As for the study in general: Peripheral blood was collected at initial diagnosis, before any treatment. General study results and limits: The majority of expanded thyroid clonotypes above 0.001 also appeared in blood. Separating ophthalmopathy from stable hyperthyroidism was achieved by a 13 V-J model.

RNA transcripts provided the source from which TCR beta CDR3 regions were amplified. RT-PCR in the first round (using the HTBI primer set) targeted the TCR CDR3. A single record per CDR3 protein comes from TCRdb applying MiXCR to the multiplex PCR reads. Altogether 250,000 to 300,000 distinct CDR3 sequences are present, 15% to 20% being singletons, with the ten largest covering around 55%. The chain couples TRBV28 to TRBJ2-7; 8 bases line up with TRBD2. The clonotype comes from a woman in her fifties or sixties with Graves' ophthalmopathy. Sequencing input: blood. This CDR3 is CASSSTGGAFPYEQYF. CDR3 nucleotide sequence: TGTGCCAGCAGTTCCACCGGGGGGGCCTTCCCCTACGAGCAGTACTTC.